Given below is one T cell receptor beta chain in context. Its target is not known. TCRdb's copy holds only in-frame clones and misses some; the assay was immunoSEQ multiplex PCR. The table shows 85,000 to 120,000 clones, with around 91% occurring only once. In germline, CDR1 is KGHSH, CDR2 LQKENI. The CDR3 is 16 residues long. Trimming took 8 bases from V and 5 from J, leaving 24 bases between them. This entry belongs to a study of T cell responses to AZD1222 COVID-19 vaccine. The study's findings and limits: It was only a handful of AZD1222 recipients who were seropositive at baseline. Clonal diversity was possibly underestimated, and the donors were mostly white British, with more females.

The sample was peripheral blood, taken 28 days after the second AZD1222 dose. The V call is TRBV18, the J call TRBJ1-1; possibly TRBD1 for D (6 bases). The receptor comes from an adult who received the AZD1222 COVID-19 vaccine. DNA of the CDR3: TGTGCCAGCACCCCAACAAGCGGGGAGGGGGAGACTGAAGCTTTCTTT. This encodes CASTPTSGEGETEAFF.